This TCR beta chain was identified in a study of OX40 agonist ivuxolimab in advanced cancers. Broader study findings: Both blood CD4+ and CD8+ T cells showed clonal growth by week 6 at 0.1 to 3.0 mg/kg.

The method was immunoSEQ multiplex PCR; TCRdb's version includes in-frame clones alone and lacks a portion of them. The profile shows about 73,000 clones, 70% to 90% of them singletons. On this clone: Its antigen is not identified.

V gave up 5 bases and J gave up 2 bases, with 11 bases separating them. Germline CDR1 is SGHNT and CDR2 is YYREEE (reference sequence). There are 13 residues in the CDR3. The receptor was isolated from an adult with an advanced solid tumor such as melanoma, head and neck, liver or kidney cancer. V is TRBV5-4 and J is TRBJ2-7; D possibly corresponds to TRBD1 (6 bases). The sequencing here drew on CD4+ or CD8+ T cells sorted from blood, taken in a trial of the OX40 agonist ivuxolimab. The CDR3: CASSRDNPYEQYF. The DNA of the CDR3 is TGTGCCAGCAGTCGGGACAATCCCTACGAGCAGTACTTC.